This T cell receptor (beta chain) was sequenced in a study of shared clonotypes between healthy human individuals. Overall study results and limits: Even with large depth, rarefaction showed that sorted-subset sequencing was incomplete. Among several donors, approximately 5% of naive CD4 clonotypes were found in common. Clonotypes which were not shared had lower generation probabilities than clonotypes that all four donors shared.

V lost 4 bases to trimming and J lost 0 bases, with 13 bases between them. The CDR3 length is 16 residues. Per the germline V gene, CDR1 is SGDLS and CDR2 is YYNGEE. In regard to this clone: Its antigen is still unknown.

Some clones are missing from TCRdb's copy, which holds only in-frame ones; the method was immunoSEQ multiplex PCR. The sample contains 2 million to 3 million clones, over 85% of which appear only once. This sequence joins TRBV9 and TRBJ1-4; D call uncertain. Sequences were obtained from naive CD4+ T cells sorted from blood. The subset here: CD45RA+ positively selected. The clonotype comes from a man in his late teens or twenties in good health. This CDR3 reads CASSPREFATNEKLFF. CDR3 sequence (DNA): TGTGCCAGCAGCCCGAGGGAGTTTGCAACTAATGAAAAACTGTTTTTT.